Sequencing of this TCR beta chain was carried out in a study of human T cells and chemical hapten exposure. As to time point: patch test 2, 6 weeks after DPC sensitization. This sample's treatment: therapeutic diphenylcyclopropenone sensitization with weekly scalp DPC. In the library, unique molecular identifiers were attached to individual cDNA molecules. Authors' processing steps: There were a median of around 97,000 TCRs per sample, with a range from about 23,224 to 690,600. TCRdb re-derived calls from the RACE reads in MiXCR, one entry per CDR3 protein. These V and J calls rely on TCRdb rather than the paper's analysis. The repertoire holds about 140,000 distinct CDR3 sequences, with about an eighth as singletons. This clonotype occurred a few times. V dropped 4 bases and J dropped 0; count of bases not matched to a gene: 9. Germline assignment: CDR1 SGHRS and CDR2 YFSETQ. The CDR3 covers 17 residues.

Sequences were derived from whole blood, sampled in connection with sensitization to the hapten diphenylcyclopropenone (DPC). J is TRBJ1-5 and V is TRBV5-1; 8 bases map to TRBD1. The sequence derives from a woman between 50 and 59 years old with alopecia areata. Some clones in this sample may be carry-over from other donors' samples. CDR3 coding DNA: TGCGCCAGCAGCCCCGGGACAGGTTTTGATAGCAATCAGCCCCAGCATTTT. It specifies CASSPGTGFDSNQPQHF.